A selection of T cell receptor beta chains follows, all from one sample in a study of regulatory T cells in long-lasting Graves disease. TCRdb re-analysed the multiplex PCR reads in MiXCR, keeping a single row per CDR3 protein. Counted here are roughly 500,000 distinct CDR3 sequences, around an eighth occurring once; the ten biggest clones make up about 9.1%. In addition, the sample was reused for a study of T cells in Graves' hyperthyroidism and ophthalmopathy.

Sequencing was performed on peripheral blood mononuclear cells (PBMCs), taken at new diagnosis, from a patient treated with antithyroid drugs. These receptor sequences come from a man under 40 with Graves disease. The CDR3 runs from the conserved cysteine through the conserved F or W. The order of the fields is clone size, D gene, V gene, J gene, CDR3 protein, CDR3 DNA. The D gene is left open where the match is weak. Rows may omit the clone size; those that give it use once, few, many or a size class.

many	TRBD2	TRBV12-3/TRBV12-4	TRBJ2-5	CASSSGTSGSLRWETQYF	TGTGCCAGCAGTTCCGGGACTAGCGGGAGCTTGAGGTGGGAGACCCAGTACTTC
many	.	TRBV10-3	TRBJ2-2	CAISDTGNTGELFF	TGTGCCATCAGTGATACAGGGAACACCGGGGAGCTGTTTTTT
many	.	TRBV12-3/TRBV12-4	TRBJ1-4	CASSLTRNEKLFF	TGTGCCAGCAGTTTAACGCGAAATGAAAAACTGTTTTTT
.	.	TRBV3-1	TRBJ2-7	CASSQVVGGTYEQYF	TGTGCCAGCAGCCAAGTGGTCGGCGGGACTTACGAGCAGTACTTC
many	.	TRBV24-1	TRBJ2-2	CATSDGLGLGGELFF	TGTGCCACCAGTGATGGATTGGGACTGGGAGGGGAGCTGTTTTTT
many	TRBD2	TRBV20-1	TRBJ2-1	CSASSLASGSGGGEQFF	TGCAGTGCTAGTAGTCTGGCTAGCGGGAGCGGTGGCGGTGAGCAGTTCTTC
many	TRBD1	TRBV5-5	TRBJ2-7	CASSVTMGQTVYEQYF	TGTGCCAGCAGCGTTACGATGGGACAGACCGTCTACGAGCAGTACTTC
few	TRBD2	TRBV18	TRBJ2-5	CASSPQAGEETQYF	TGTGCCAGCTCACCGCAAGCGGGAGAGGAGACCCAGTACTTC
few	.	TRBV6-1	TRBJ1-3	CASRSRFSGNTIYF	TGTGCCAGCAGAAGCCGCTTTTCTGGAAACACCATATATTTT
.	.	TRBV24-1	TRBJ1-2	CATSGTRGYGYTF	TGTGCCACCAGTGGGACACGGGGCTATGGCTACACCTTC
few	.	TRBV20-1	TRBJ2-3	CSASVFPGGRDTQYF	TGCAGTGCTAGCGTTTTTCCTGGGGGGAGGGATACGCAGTATTTT
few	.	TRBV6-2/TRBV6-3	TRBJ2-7	CASSEARGSAYEQYF	TGTGCCAGCAGTGAAGCCCGAGGATCAGCCTACGAGCAGTACTTC
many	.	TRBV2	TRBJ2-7	CASGGEQYF	TGTGCCAGCGGAGGCGAGCAGTACTTC
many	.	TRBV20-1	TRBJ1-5	CSARGYLGRDSNQPQHF	TGCAGTGCTAGAGGATATCTCGGCAGGGATAGCAATCAGCCCCAGCATTTT
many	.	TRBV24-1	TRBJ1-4	CATRDGAEEKLFF	TGTGCCACCAGGGACGGTGCGGAAGAAAAACTGTTTTTT
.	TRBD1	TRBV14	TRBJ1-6	CASSQLTGQGANSPLHF	TGTGCCAGCAGCCAACTGACGGGACAGGGGGCGAATTCACCCCTCCACTTT
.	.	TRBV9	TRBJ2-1	CASSVGPSSYNEQFF	TGTGCCAGCAGCGTCGGCCCGAGCTCCTACAATGAGCAGTTCTTC
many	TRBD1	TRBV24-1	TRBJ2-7	CATSKDRGDEQYF	TGTGCCACCAGCAAGGACAGGGGCGACGAGCAGTACTTC
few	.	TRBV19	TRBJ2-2	CASSGGRDQLAVYTGELFF	TGTGCCAGTAGTGGGGGGAGAGACCAATTGGCAGTTTACACCGGGGAGCTGTTTTTT
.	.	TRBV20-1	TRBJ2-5	CSALGIWETQYF	TGCAGTGCTCTGGGAATTTGGGAGACCCAGTACTTC
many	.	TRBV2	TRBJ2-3	CASGRIGF	TGTGCCAGCGGCAGGATCGGTTTT
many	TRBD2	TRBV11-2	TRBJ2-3	CASSRQGGSPADTQYF	TGTGCCAGCAGCCGTCAGGGCGGGAGCCCCGCGGATACGCAGTATTTT
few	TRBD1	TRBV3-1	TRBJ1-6	CASSPPGGTNSPLHF	TGTGCCAGCAGCCCCCCAGGGGGCACGAATTCACCCCTCCACTTT
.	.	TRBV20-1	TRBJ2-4	CSASGELAKNIQYF	TGCAGTGCTAGCGGGGAGCTAGCCAAAAACATTCAGTACTTC
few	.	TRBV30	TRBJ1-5	CACRILGSFDQHF	TGTGCCTGCAGAATCTTAGGTAGTTTCGACCAGCATTTT
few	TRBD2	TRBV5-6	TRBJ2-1	CASSFTSGVYNEQFF	TGTGCCAGCAGCTTTACTAGCGGGGTTTACAATGAGCAGTTCTTC
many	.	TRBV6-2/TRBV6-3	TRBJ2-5	CASRASDSGGETQYF	TGTGCCAGCAGGGCAAGCGACTCAGGGGGGGAGACCCAGTACTTC
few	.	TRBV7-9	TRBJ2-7	CASSLPTRETRTSYEQYF	TGTGCCAGCAGCTTACCGACAAGGGAGACCAGAACATCCTACGAGCAGTACTTC
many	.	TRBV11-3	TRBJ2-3	CASSRSNSVADTQYF	TGTGCCAGCAGCCGCTCCAACAGCGTGGCAGATACGCAGTATTTT
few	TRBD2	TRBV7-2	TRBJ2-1	CASSPHASGLYNEQFF	TGTGCCAGCAGCCCACACGCTAGCGGACTCTACAATGAGCAGTTCTTC
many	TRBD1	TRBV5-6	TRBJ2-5	CASSLEGQGLYQETQYF	TGTGCCAGCAGCTTGGAGGGACAGGGGTTGTACCAAGAGACCCAGTACTTC
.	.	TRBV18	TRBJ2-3	CASSPTQGGTDTQYF	TGTGCCAGCTCACCTACTCAGGGTGGCACAGATACGCAGTATTTT
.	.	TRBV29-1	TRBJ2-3	CSVRVGPSTDTQYF	TGCAGCGTAAGGGTGGGCCCGAGCACAGATACGCAGTATTTT
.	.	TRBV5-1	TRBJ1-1	CASSLVPAMNTEAFF	TGCGCCAGCAGCTTGGTACCAGCTATGAACACTGAAGCTTTCTTT
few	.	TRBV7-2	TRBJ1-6	CASSLEAWGVGSPLHF	TGTGCCAGCAGCTTAGAGGCTTGGGGGGTCGGCTCACCCCTCCACTTT
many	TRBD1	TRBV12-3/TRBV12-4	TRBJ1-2	CASSFQGDYGYTF	TGTGCCAGCAGTTTTCAGGGGGACTATGGCTACACCTTC
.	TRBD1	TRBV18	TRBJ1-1	CASSRRDRVTEAFF	TGTGCCAGCTCACGGAGGGACAGGGTTACTGAAGCTTTCTTT
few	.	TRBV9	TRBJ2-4	CASSVGKRVEAKNIQYF	TGTGCCAGCAGCGTAGGAAAGAGGGTTGAAGCCAAAAACATTCAGTACTTC
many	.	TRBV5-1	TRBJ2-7	CASKKGGSYEQYF	TGCGCCAGCAAAAAGGGGGGCTCCTACGAGCAGTACTTC